The TCR beta chain under discussion was sequenced for a study of post-analysis software for immune sequencing data. Unique molecular identifiers were present in the TCR beta cDNA libraries. One entry per CDR3 protein results from TCRdb running MiXCR on the PCR reads. The sample carries around 400,000 distinct CDR3 sequences, roughly 38% recorded once. The germline V and J ends were trimmed by 6 bases and 3 bases, with 18 bases remaining between them. Looked up from germline, CDR1 is MNHNY and CDR2 is SVGAGI (reference sequence). The CDR3 is 16 amino acids. Points from the study as a whole: Roughly 5 TRBV segments occurring more often in patients than controls included TRBV5-6, TRBV5-1 and TRBV20-1. Normalized Chao1 diversity was significantly lower in multiple sclerosis patients than in controls. Same-batch samples co-clustered strongly by F measure.

To note about this clonotype: Antigen unknown.

This rearrangement joins TRBV6-6 to TRBJ2-1; tentative D call: TRBD2 (5 bases). Sequencing was carried out using blood. The source is a girl between 5 and 17 years old with multiple sclerosis. As DNA, the CDR3 is TGTGCCAGCAGGTCCAAGGACTTCGGGGACTACAATGAGCAGTTCTTC. It is translated as CASRSKDFGDYNEQFF.